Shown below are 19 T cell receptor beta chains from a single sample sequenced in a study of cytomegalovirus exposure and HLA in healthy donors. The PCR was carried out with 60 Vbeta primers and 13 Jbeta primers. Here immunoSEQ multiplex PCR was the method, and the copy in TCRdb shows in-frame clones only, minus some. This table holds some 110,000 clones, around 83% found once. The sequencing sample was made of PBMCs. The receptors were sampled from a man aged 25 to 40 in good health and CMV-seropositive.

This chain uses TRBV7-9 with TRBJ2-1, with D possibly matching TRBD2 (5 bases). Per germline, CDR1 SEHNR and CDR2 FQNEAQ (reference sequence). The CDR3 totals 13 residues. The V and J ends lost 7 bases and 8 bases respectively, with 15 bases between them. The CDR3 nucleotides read TGTGCCAGCAAGGCGGGTATTAGGGATGAGCAGTTCTTC. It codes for CASKAGIRDEQFF.

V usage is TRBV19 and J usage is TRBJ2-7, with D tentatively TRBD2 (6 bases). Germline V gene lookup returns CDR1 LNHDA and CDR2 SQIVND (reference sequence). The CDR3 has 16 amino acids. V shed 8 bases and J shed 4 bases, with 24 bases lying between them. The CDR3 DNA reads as TGTGCCAGTCCCCGGGGCCGGGCCCGGGGGATATACGAGCAGTACGTC. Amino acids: CASPRGRARGIYEQYV.

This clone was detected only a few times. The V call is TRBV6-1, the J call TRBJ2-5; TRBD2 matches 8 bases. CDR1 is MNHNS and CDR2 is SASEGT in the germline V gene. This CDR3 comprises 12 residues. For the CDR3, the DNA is TGTGCTACCGGGGGGGGCTGGGAGACCCAGTACTTC. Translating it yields CATGGGWETQYF.

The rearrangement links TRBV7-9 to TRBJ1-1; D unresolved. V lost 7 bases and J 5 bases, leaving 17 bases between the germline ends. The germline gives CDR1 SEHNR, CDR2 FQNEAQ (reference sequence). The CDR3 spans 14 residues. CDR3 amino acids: CASTASREDTEAFF. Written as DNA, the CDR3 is TGTGCCAGCACCGCCTCGAGGGAGGATACTGAAGCTTTCTTT.

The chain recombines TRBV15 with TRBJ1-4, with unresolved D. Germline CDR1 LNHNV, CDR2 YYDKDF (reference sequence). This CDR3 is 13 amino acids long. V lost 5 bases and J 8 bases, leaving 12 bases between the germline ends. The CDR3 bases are TGTGCCACCAGCCGAAGGTCCGGGGAAAAACTGTTTTTT. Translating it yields CATSRRSGEKLFF.

For the CDR3, the DNA is TGTGCCAGCGCTGCTGGGGGGTCACCCCTCCACTTT. Amino acid sequence: CASAAGGSPLHF. The chain carries TRBV28 and TRBJ1-6; perhaps TRBD1 as D (5 bases). CDR1 is MDHEN and CDR2 is SYDVKM in the germline V gene. V lost 8 bases, J lost 10 bases, and 12 bases lay in between. This CDR3 is 12 amino acids long.

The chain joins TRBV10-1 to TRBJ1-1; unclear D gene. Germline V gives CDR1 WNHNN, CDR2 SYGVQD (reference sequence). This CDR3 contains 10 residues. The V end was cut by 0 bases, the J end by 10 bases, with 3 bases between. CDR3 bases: TGCGCCAGCAGTGAGTCTAGAGCTTTCTTT. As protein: CASSESRAFF.

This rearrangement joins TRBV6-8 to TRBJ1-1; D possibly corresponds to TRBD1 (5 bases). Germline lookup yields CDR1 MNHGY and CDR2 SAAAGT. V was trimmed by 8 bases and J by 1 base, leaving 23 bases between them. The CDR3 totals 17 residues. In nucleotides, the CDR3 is TGTGCCAGCCTCGGGGGGGGATACATCTATCGGAACACTGAAGCTTTCTTT. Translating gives CASLGGGYIYRNTEAFF.

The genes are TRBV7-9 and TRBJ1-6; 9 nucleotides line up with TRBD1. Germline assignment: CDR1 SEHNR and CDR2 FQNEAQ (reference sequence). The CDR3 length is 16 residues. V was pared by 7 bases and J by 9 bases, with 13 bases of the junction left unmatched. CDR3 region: CASNTGGDRVFSPLHF. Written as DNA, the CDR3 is TGTGCCAGCAACACCGGGGGGGACAGGGTATTTTCACCCCTCCACTTT.

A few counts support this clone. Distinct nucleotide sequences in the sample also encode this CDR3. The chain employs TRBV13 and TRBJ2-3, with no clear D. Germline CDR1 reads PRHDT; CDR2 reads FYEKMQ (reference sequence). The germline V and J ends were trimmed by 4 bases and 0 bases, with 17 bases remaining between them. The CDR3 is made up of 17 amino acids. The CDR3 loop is CASSSLGLEESTDTQYF. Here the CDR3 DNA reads TGTGCCAGCAGCTCGTTAGGTCTAGAGGAAAGCACAGATACGCAGTATTTT.

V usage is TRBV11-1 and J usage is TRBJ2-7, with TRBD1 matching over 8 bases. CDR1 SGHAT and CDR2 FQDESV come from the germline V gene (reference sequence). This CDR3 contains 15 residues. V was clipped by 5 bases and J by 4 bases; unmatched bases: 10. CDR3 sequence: CASSLDREAIYEQYF. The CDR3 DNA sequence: TGTGCCAGCAGCCTGGACAGGGAGGCGATATACGAGCAGTACTTC.

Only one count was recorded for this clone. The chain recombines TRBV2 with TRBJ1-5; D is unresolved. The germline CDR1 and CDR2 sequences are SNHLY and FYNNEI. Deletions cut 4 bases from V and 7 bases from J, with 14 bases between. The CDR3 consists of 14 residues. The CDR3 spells CASSGVSGLQPQHF. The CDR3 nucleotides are TGTGCCAGCAGTGGGGTCTCGGGGTTACAGCCCCAGCATTTT.

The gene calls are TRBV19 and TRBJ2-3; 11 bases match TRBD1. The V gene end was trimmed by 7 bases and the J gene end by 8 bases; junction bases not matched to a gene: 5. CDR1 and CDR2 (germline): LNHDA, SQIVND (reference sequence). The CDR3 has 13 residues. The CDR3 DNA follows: TGTGCCAGTACCAGGACAGGGGGCTTTACGCAGTATTTT. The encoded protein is CASTRTGGFTQYF.

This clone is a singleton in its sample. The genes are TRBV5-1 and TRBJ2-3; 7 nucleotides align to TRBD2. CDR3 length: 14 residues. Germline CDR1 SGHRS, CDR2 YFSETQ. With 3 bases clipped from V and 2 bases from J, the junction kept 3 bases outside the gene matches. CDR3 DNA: TGCGCCAGCAGCTCTCTAGCGGTCACAGATACGCAGTATTTT. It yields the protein CASSSLAVTDTQYF.

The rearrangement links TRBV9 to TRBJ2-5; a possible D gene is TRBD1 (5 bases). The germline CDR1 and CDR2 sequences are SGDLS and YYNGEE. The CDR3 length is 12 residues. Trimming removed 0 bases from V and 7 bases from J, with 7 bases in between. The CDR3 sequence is CASSVDQGTQYF. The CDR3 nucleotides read TGTGCCAGCAGCGTAGACCAGGGGACCCAGTACTTC.

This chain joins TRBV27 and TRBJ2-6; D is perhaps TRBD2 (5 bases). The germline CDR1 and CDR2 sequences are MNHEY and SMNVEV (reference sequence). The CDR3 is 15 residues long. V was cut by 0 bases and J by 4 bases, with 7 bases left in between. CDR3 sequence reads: CASSLSGVGANVLTF. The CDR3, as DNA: TGTGCCAGCAGTTTATCCGGGGTCGGGGCCAACGTCCTGACTTTC. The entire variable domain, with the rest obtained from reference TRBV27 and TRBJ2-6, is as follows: EAQVTQNPRYLITVTGKKLTVTCSQNMNHEYMSWYRQDPGLGLRQIYYSMNVEVTDKGDVPEGYKVSRKEKRNFPLILESPSPNQTSLYFCASSLSGVGANVLTFGAGSRLTVL.

The CDR3 DNA sequence: TGCAGCGTTGAACCAGGGAATAAGTCCCCTGAAGCTTTCTTT. Its translation: CSVEPGNKSPEAFF. The genes are TRBV29-1 and TRBJ1-1; TRBD1 is a possible D gene (5 bases). The CDR3 is made up of 14 amino acids. Germline CDR1 and CDR2: SQVTM and ANQGSEA. Trimming cost V 2 bases and J 6 bases, with 16 bases left between them.

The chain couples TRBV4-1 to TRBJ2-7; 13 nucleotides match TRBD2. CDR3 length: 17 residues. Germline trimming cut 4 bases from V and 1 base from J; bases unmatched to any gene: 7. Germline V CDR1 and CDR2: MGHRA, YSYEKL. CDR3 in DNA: TGCGCCAGCAGCCCGGGACTAGCGGGGATTTTGTCCTACGAGCAGTACTTC. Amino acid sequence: CASSPGLAGILSYEQYF.

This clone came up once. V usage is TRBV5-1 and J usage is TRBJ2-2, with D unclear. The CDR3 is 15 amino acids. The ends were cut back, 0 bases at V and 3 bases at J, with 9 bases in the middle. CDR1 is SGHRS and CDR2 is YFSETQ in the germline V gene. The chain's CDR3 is CASSLDTIYTGELFF. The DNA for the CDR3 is TGCGCCAGCAGCTTGGACACAATATACACCGGGGAGCTGTTTTTT.